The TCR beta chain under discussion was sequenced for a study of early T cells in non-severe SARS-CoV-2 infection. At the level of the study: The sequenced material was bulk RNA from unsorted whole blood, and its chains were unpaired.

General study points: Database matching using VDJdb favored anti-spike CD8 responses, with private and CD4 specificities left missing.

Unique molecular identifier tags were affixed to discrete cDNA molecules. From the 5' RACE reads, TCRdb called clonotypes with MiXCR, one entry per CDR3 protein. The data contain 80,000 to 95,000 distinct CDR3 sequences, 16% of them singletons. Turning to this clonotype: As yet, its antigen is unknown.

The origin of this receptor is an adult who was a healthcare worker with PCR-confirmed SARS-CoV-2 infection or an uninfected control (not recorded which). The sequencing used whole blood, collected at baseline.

The CDR3, as DNA: TGTGCCACATCCGGGACAGTGGGACAAGAGACCCAGTACTTC. It specifies CATSGTVGQETQYF. The V gene is TRBV6-2 or TRBV6-3, the J gene TRBJ2-5; 7 bases agree with TRBD1. Germline V gene lookup returns CDR1 MNHEY and CDR2 SVGEGT. The CDR3 consists of 14 residues. With 10 bases clipped from V and 2 bases from J, the junction kept 10 bases outside the gene matches.